This passage covers 27 T cell receptor beta chains from one sample sequenced in a study of T cells after yellow fever vaccination. TCRdb re-called the 5' RACE reads through MiXCR, storing one row per CDR3 protein. The table records hundreds of thousands of distinct CDR3 sequences, roughly an eighth of them present only once. The sequenced sample was PBMCs, obtained on the day of the yellow fever booster vaccination. These TCRs come from a man under 40 who received the YFV17D yellow fever vaccine.

This clonotype has more than one count but fewer than ten. The chain employs TRBV15 and TRBJ2-1, with D possibly being TRBD2 (5 bases). There are 15 residues in the CDR3. Germline assignment: CDR1 LNHNV and CDR2 YYDKDF (reference sequence). V lost 0 bases, J lost 6 bases, and 12 bases lay in between. The CDR3 sequence is CATSRDSGLRNEQFF. The CDR3 nucleotides are TGTGCCACCAGCAGAGACTCCGGACTCCGCAATGAGCAGTTCTTC.

This clonotype has just a few counts. The chain is built from TRBV10-3 and TRBJ1-2; no firm D call. This CDR3 spans 13 amino acids. The ends were cut back, 2 bases at V and 0 bases at J, with 4 bases in the middle. CDR1 and CDR2 from the germline V gene are ENHRY and SYGVKD. Written as DNA, the CDR3 is TGTGCCATCAGTGAGGGAACTAACTATGGCTACACCTTC. This gives the protein CAISEGTNYGYTF.

The V gene is TRBV29-1, the J gene TRBJ2-7; tentatively, D is TRBD2 (6 bases). CDR1 is SQVTM and CDR2 is ANQGSEA in the germline V gene. This CDR3 has 14 amino acids. V lost 6 bases and J 2 bases, leaving 17 bases between the germline ends. The CDR3 DNA sequence: TGCAGCGTCTCCAGGAGGGGCCTAACCTACGAGCAGTACTTC. Its translation: CSVSRRGLTYEQYF.

The chain uses TRBV6-4 and TRBJ2-2; tentatively, D is TRBD2 (5 bases). Trimming took off 8 bases at V and 7 bases at J, with 14 bases between the two ends. Germline V lookup: CDR1 MRHNA, CDR2 SNTAGT. CDR3 size: 13 residues. The CDR3 sequence: CASAGEDYGELFF. The DNA of the CDR3 is TGTGCCAGCGCCGGGGAAGACTACGGGGAGCTGTTTTTT.

The gene calls are TRBV7-9 and TRBJ1-4; D remains unclear. V was cut by 3 bases and J by 0 bases, with 8 bases left in between. CDR1 and CDR2 (germline): SEHNR, FQNEAQ (reference sequence). The CDR3 spans 15 residues. The CDR3 reads CASSFLVATNEKLFF. The CDR3 nucleotides are TGTGCCAGCAGCTTCTTGGTTGCAACTAATGAAAAACTGTTTTTT. Supplemented by reference TRBV7-9 and TRBJ1-4, the full variable domain reads DTGVSQNPRHKITKRGQNVTFRCDPISEHNRLYWYRQTLGQGPEFLTYFQNEAQLEKSRLLSDRFSAERPKGSFSTLEIQRTEQGDSAMYLCASSFLVATNEKLFFGSGTQLSVL.

The chain has TRBV6-5 and TRBJ2-7; TRBD2 matches at 8 bases. Germline V gives CDR1 MNHEY, CDR2 SVGAGI. CDR3 length: 17 amino acids. The junction had 9 bases not matched to a gene; V was cut back by 2 bases and J by 0 bases. CDR3 sequence reads: CASSYELAGTSSYEQYF. CDR3 coding DNA: TGTGCCAGCAGTTACGAGCTCGCCGGGACTAGCTCCTACGAGCAGTACTTC.

This clonotype was detected only a few times. This chain joins TRBV7-2 and TRBJ2-3; TRBD2 agrees at 8 bases. J was trimmed by 2 bases and V by 1 base; bases with no gene match: 8. The CDR3 consists of 17 residues. Germline CDR1 and CDR2: SGHTA and FQGNSA. In nucleotides, the CDR3 is TGTGCCAGCAGCTTAGGTTCTAGCGGGCAAAACACAGATACGCAGTATTTT. Its translation is CASSLGSSGQNTDTQYF.

This clonotype appeared a few times. J is TRBJ2-1 and V is TRBV10-3; 10 nucleotides line up with TRBD2. Germline V gene data show CDR1 as ENHRY and CDR2 as SYGVKD. The CDR3 has 13 residues. V lost 3 bases, J lost 9 bases, and 2 bases stayed unmatched. The CDR3 sequence: CAISEKREGEQFF. CDR3 in DNA: TGTGCCATCAGTGAAAAGCGGGAGGGTGAGCAGTTCTTC.

This clonotype was detected many times. The V call is TRBV5-1, the J call TRBJ2-7, with D uncertain. The ends were cut back, 0 bases at V and 0 bases at J, with 16 bases in the middle. CDR1 and CDR2 from the germline V gene are SGHRS and YFSETQ. The CDR3 runs 17 residues. CDR3 region: CASSLGVASRISYEQYF. CDR3 in DNA: TGCGCCAGCAGCTTGGGGGTGGCGTCACGAATCTCCTACGAGCAGTACTTC.

The J gene is TRBJ2-3, the V gene TRBV9; D is perhaps TRBD2 (5 bases). CDR3 length: 15 residues. The germline V gene has CDR1 SGDLS and CDR2 YYNGEE. V was trimmed by 2 bases and J by 0 bases, leaving 10 bases between them. The CDR3 coding sequence is TGTGCCAGCAGCGTCCTCGGGGATAGCACAGATACGCAGTATTTT. This translates into CASSVLGDSTDTQYF.

The chain uses TRBV20-1 and TRBJ2-1; 7 bases are a match to TRBD2. The CDR3 length is 16 residues. The germline V gene encodes CDR1 DFQATT and CDR2 SNEGSKA (reference sequence). V shed 0 bases and J 0 bases; nucleotides not matched to a gene: 5. The CDR3 region is CSARDLGGSSYNEQFF. In DNA form, the CDR3 reads TGCAGTGCTAGAGATCTAGGCGGGAGCTCCTACAATGAGCAGTTCTTC.

Details on this clonotype: The germline gene is not matched at one end of the junction; a read error may be the cause. The rearrangement uses TRBV7-9 and TRBJ2-1; D gene ambiguous. The germline V gene has CDR1 SEHNR and CDR2 FQNEAQ (reference sequence). The CDR3 extends over 12 amino acids. In nucleotides, the CDR3 is TGTGCCAGCAGCCCACCCGGAATCGGGTGGCTCTTC. Translating gives CASSPPGIGWLF.

This clonotype was counted at least ten times. The CDR3 sequence is CASSQRVLTDYEQYF. The CDR3 DNA reads as TGTGCCAGCAGCCAACGCGTTCTGACAGACTACGAGCAGTACTTC. This chain links TRBV28 with TRBJ2-7, with TRBD1 as a possible D gene (5 bases). This CDR3 has 15 residues. Germline V gene sequence: CDR1 MDHEN, CDR2 SYDVKM. V was trimmed by 6 bases and J by 3 bases, leaving 18 bases between them.

A few counts support this clonotype. The chain links TRBV7-2 to TRBJ2-4, with D possibly matching TRBD1 (6 bases). V was trimmed by 0 bases and J by 0 bases, leaving 9 bases between them. The CDR3 sequence is 16 residues long. Germline values: CDR1 SGHTA, CDR2 FQGNSA. CDR3 amino acids: CASSLARTVAKNIQYF. CDR3 DNA: TGTGCCAGCAGCTTAGCCCGGACAGTAGCCAAAAACATTCAGTACTTC.

This clonotype turned up a few times. The chain links TRBV7-9 to TRBJ2-1, with 9 bases fitting TRBD2. This CDR3 contains 14 residues. CDR1 SEHNR and CDR2 FQNEAQ come from the germline V gene (reference sequence). V was pared by 5 bases and J by 10 bases, with 9 bases of the junction left unmatched. The CDR3 region is CASSTQGLALEQFF. CDR3 sequence (DNA): TGTGCCAGCAGCACCCAGGGACTAGCACTGGAGCAGTTCTTC. Full variable domain (outside the CDR3, taken from reference TRBV7-9 and TRBJ2-1): DTGVSQNPRHKITKRGQNVTFRCDPISEHNRLYWYRQTLGQGPEFLTYFQNEAQLEKSRLLSDRFSAERPKGSFSTLEIQRTEQGDSAMYLCASSTQGLALEQFFGPGTRLTVL.

The chain uses TRBV5-1 and TRBJ2-5; 10 bases align to TRBD1. CDR3 length: 15 amino acids. With 4 bases clipped from V and 5 bases from J, the junction kept 8 bases outside the gene matches. The germline gives CDR1 SGHRS, CDR2 YFSETQ. This chain's CDR3 is CASSDPMGQGETQYF. The CDR3 DNA follows: TGCGCCAGCAGCGACCCTATGGGACAGGGGGAGACCCAGTACTTC.

This clonotype showed up many times. The chain is built from TRBV6-2 or TRBV6-3 and TRBJ2-3; 8 nucleotides line up with TRBD2. The germline V gene encodes CDR1 MNHEY and CDR2 SVGEGT. The CDR3 spans 14 residues. Unmatched junction bases numbered 8, after V lost 6 bases and J lost 6 bases. In nucleotides, the CDR3 is TGTGCCAGCAGCGAGCGGGAGATTTTTGATACGCAGTATTTT. The encoded protein is CASSEREIFDTQYF.

The gene calls are TRBV7-8 and TRBJ2-1; 8 bases are a match to TRBD2. CDR1 and CDR2 (germline): SGHVS, FQNEAQ. The V and J ends lost 2 bases and 7 bases, in that order; junction bases with no gene match: 7. The CDR3 sequence is 15 residues long. The CDR3 region has the DNA TGTGCCAGCAGCTTATCAGCGGGAGCGGTAAATGAGCAGTTCTTC. Protein sequence: CASSLSAGAVNEQFF.

This clonotype was seen ten or more times. The rearrangement joins TRBV20-1 to TRBJ2-3; D unresolved. Trimming removed 3 bases at V and 8 bases at J, with 9 bases between. The germline V gene has CDR1 DFQATT and CDR2 SNEGSKA (reference sequence). The CDR3 is made up of 11 amino acids. This CDR3 is CSAREMGTQYF. DNA for the CDR3: TGCAGTGCTAGGGAAATGGGTACGCAGTATTTT.

The sample holds a few counts of this clonotype. The chain links TRBV6-5 to TRBJ1-3; D perhaps matches TRBD1 (5 bases). Trimming cost V 2 bases and J 4 bases, with 12 bases left between them. Germline V gives CDR1 MNHEY, CDR2 SVGAGI. The CDR3 is 15 amino acids. This chain's CDR3 is CASSYEPRVGNTIYF. DNA for the CDR3: TGTGCCAGCAGTTACGAACCCAGGGTCGGAAACACCATATATTTT.

The rearrangement links TRBV20-1 to TRBJ2-1; TRBD2 matches at 8 bases. CDR3 length equals 12 residues. Germline V CDR1 and CDR2: DFQATT, SNEGSKA (reference sequence). The J segment lost 8 bases and the V segment lost 6 bases, leaving 6 bases of the junction unmatched. In DNA, the CDR3 is TGCAGTGCGCTAGCGGGCTTCGATGAGCAGTTCTTC. Protein: CSALAGFDEQFF.

This clonotype was detected ten times or more. J is TRBJ2-1 and V is TRBV7-6; D ambiguous. The CDR3 totals 14 residues. CDR1 SGHVS and CDR2 FNYEAQ come from the germline V gene. The V end was cut by 0 bases, the J end by 8 bases, with 11 bases between. The CDR3 reads CASSLAFWADEQFF. The DNA of the CDR3 is TGTGCCAGCAGCTTAGCGTTCTGGGCCGATGAGCAGTTCTTC.

The J gene is TRBJ2-1, the V gene TRBV6-2 or TRBV6-3; D unclear. Trimming took 7 bases from V and 10 from J, leaving 11 bases between them. Germline loops: CDR1 MNHEY, CDR2 SVGEGT. The CDR3 totals 11 residues. For the CDR3, the DNA is TGTGCCAGCACCCACGGTGGGGAGCAGTTCTTC. Its translation is CASTHGGEQFF.

In this sample, this clonotype turned up a few times. The chain couples TRBV4-2 to TRBJ2-1; D call uncertain. V lost 0 bases and J 9 bases, leaving 9 bases between the germline ends. This CDR3 is built from 13 residues. Germline V gene data show CDR1 as LGHNA and CDR2 as YNFKEQ. The CDR3 DNA follows: TGTGCCAGCAGCCAAGATTTAGCAGGTGAGCAGTTCTTC. The encoded protein is CASSQDLAGEQFF.

This clonotype has a handful of counts. The chain employs TRBV6-6 and TRBJ2-7; 7 positions match TRBD2. V was pared by 6 bases and J by 5 bases, with 7 bases of the junction left unmatched. Germline CDR1 is MNHNY and CDR2 is SVGAGI (reference sequence). The CDR3 consists of 13 residues. Here the CDR3 DNA reads TGTGCCAGCAGGGGGGGAGGGATCGACGAGCAGTACTTC. Protein product: CASRGGGIDEQYF.

The sample holds a few counts of this clonotype. This chain joins TRBV7-9 and TRBJ2-7; D call uncertain. The CDR3 is made up of 14 amino acids. Germline V lookup: CDR1 SEHNR, CDR2 FQNEAQ (reference sequence). V was shortened by 3 bases and J by 2 bases, with 11 bases between the two germline ends. In DNA form, the CDR3 reads TGTGCCAGCAGCTTCGTTCTCCGACCCTACGAGCAGTACTTC. This codes for CASSFVLRPYEQYF.

V is TRBV12-5 and J is TRBJ1-1; D is uncertain. The CDR3 is 13 amino acids. In germline, CDR1 is LGHNT, CDR2 FRNRAP. The ends were cut back, 5 bases at V and 0 bases at J, with 7 bases in the middle. CDR3 sequence: CASGLGMNTEAFF. The CDR3 DNA sequence: TGTGCTAGTGGTCTCGGGATGAACACTGAAGCTTTCTTT.